One and the same sample provided the 21 T cell receptor beta chains below, sequenced in a study of blood T cell repertoires in COVID-19. This table comes from immunoSEQ multiplex PCR, and its TCRdb copy is limited to in-frame clones, with some not included. The sample holds some 200,000 clones, around 87% seen once. The sequenced sample consisted of peripheral blood. The receptor set was obtained from a woman of 80 years or more in a cohort sampled during active or convalescent COVID-19.

The chain couples TRBV11-3 to TRBJ2-7, with a possible D match to TRBD2 (5 bases). Germline loops: CDR1 SGHNT, CDR2 YENEEA. The CDR3 has 18 amino acids. V was shortened by 4 bases and J by 5 bases, with 27 bases between the two germline ends. The CDR3 sequence is CASSSVGRHWGELHEQYF. The CDR3 nucleotides read TGTGCCAGCAGCTCGGTAGGAAGGCACTGGGGAGAACTGCACGAGCAGTACTTC.

The chain carries TRBV3-1 (or the pseudogene TRBV3-2) and TRBJ1-5; 8 nucleotides match TRBD1. Germline CDR1 and CDR2: LGHDT and YNNKEL (reference sequence). The J segment lost 2 bases and the V segment lost 5 bases, leaving 2 bases of the junction unmatched. CDR3 length equals 14 residues. CDR3 nucleotides: TGTGCCAGCAGCAAGACAGGGGGCAATCAGCCCCAGCATTTT. Translating gives CASSKTGGNQPQHF.

The rearrangement links TRBV28 to TRBJ1-2; possibly TRBD1 for D (5 bases). Germline CDR1 reads MDHEN; CDR2 reads SYDVKM. Trimming stripped 4 bases from V and 4 bases from J, with 16 bases between. There are 15 residues in the CDR3. In nucleotides, the CDR3 is TGTGCCAGCAGTTCGCGACAGCGAATAACCTATGGCTACACCTTC. Translated: CASSSRQRITYGYTF.

The rearrangement joins TRBV5-1 to TRBJ2-1, with 9 bases fitting TRBD1. The J segment lost 1 base and the V segment lost 2 bases, leaving 4 bases of the junction unmatched. The CDR3 covers 16 residues. Per the germline V gene, CDR1 is SGHRS and CDR2 is YFSETQ. In nucleotides, the CDR3 is TGCGCCAGCAGCTTAAAGACAGGGGGGTCCTACAATGAGCAGTTCTTC. It codes for CASSLKTGGSYNEQFF.

The rearrangement joins TRBV19 to TRBJ2-3, with 10 bases lining up with TRBD1. J lost 4 bases, V lost 5 bases, and 3 bases had no gene match. Germline assignment: CDR1 LNHDA and CDR2 SQIVND (reference sequence). The CDR3 is 14 residues long. For the CDR3, the DNA is TGTGCCAGTAGTCCGACAGGGGGCCCAGATACGCAGTATTTT. This gives the protein CASSPTGGPDTQYF.

V is TRBV7-8 and J is TRBJ1-3, with 9 positions matching TRBD1. V trimming: 4 bases; J trimming: 4 bases; junction bases outside the gene matches: 5. The CDR3 sequence is 15 residues long. Germline V lookup: CDR1 SGHVS, CDR2 FQNEAQ. CDR3 region: CASSSGTGLGNTIYF. CDR3 bases: TGTGCCAGCAGCTCAGGGACAGGGCTGGGAAACACCATATATTTT.

This chain links TRBV5-5 with TRBJ2-7, with 10 bases aligning to TRBD1. The CDR3 extends over 18 amino acids. V lost 1 base, J lost 3 bases, and 13 bases stayed unmatched. CDR1 and CDR2 (germline): SGHKS, YYEKEE (reference sequence). The chain's CDR3 is CASSLSRDRGYPLYEQYF. DNA for the CDR3: TGTGCCAGCAGCTTGTCCCGGGACAGGGGCTACCCTCTCTACGAGCAGTACTTC.

The chain links TRBV6-5 to TRBJ2-3; D remains ambiguous. Trimming took 2 bases from V and 5 from J, leaving 5 bases between them. The CDR3 spans 12 residues. The V gene's germline CDR1 is MNHEY and CDR2 SVGAGI. CDR3 in DNA: TGTGCCAGCAGTTACGGGCAAGATACGCAGTATTTT. The encoded protein is CASSYGQDTQYF.

This chain connects TRBV30 to TRBJ1-4; no clear D gene. The germline CDR1 and CDR2 sequences are GTSNPN and SVGIG (reference sequence). The ends were cut back, 5 bases at V and 0 bases at J, with 10 bases in the middle. This CDR3 has 14 residues. CDR3 sequence reads: CAWGRSTTNEKLFF. The DNA for the CDR3 is TGTGCCTGGGGGCGGAGTACAACTAATGAAAAACTGTTTTTT. Full variable domain (remainder filled in from reference TRBV30 and TRBJ1-4): SQTIHQWPATLVQPVGSPLSLECTVEGTSNPNLYWYRQAAGRGLQLLFYSVGIGQISSEVPQNLSASRPQDRQFILSSKKLLLSDSGFYLCAWGRSTTNEKLFFGSGTQLSVL.

The chain combines TRBV2 with TRBJ2-3; D is unresolved. V lost 4 bases, J lost 3 bases, and 8 bases lay in between. The CDR3 loop spans 13 amino acids. The germline V gene has CDR1 SNHLY and CDR2 FYNNEI. The DNA of the CDR3 is TGTGCCAGCAGTGCTACGAGGACAGATACGCAGTATTTT. This translates into CASSATRTDTQYF.

The chain has TRBV6-1 and TRBJ1-5; TRBD1 agrees at 11 bases. V gave up 2 bases and J gave up 5 bases; unmatched junction bases: 5. This CDR3 region has 16 residues. Germline V gene data show CDR1 as MNHNS and CDR2 as SASEGT. The chain's CDR3 is CASSEFGTGGYQPQHF. CDR3 nucleotides: TGTGCCAGCAGTGAATTTGGGACAGGGGGTTATCAGCCCCAGCATTTT.

The chain employs TRBV3-1 (or the pseudogene TRBV3-2) and TRBJ2-7; 7 nucleotides align to TRBD1. Per germline, CDR1 LGHDT and CDR2 YNNKEL (reference sequence). After removal of 4 bases from V and 5 bases from J, the junction contained 8 bases not matched to a gene. The CDR3 covers 14 residues. The CDR3 sequence: CASSPTGVLHEQYV. For the CDR3, the DNA is TGTGCCAGCAGCCCTACAGGGGTCCTCCACGAGCAGTACGTC.

The chain is built from TRBV11-2 and TRBJ2-5; possibly TRBD1 for D (6 bases). Germline CDR1 reads SGHAT; CDR2 reads FQNNGV. The CDR3 spans 13 residues. The ends were cut back, 3 bases at V and 2 bases at J, with 7 bases in the middle. CDR3 in amino acids: CASSLDRQETQYF. Here the CDR3 DNA reads TGTGCCAGCAGCTTGGACAGACAAGAGACCCAGTACTTC.

The rearrangement links TRBV6-5 to TRBJ1-4; D uncertain. CDR3 length equals 10 residues. Germline CDR1 is MNHEY and CDR2 is SVGAGI. Trimming left V 10 bases short and J 7 bases short, with 7 bases between. The CDR3 loop is CATSLEKLFF. CDR3 in DNA: TGTGCCACCTCACTTGAAAAACTGTTTTTT.

The rearrangement uses TRBV28 and TRBJ1-1; D may be TRBD1 (5 bases). V lost 3 bases and J 0 bases, leaving 11 bases between the germline ends. This CDR3 is 15 amino acids long. Germline V gene lookup returns CDR1 MDHEN and CDR2 SYDVKM. The CDR3 coding sequence is TGTGCCAGCAGTTTGCCAGGGACTCTGAACACTGAAGCTTTCTTT. Encoded protein: CASSLPGTLNTEAFF.

This clone was seen just once. The chain links TRBV7-8 to TRBJ1-1; D call uncertain. This CDR3 comprises 15 residues. Germline CDR1 reads SGHVS; CDR2 reads FQNEAQ. V dropped 8 bases and J dropped 3 bases, with 19 bases sitting between them. CDR3 in amino acids: CASLTASVSHTEAFF. CDR3 sequence (DNA): TGTGCCAGCCTAACAGCCAGTGTCAGCCACACTGAAGCTTTCTTT.

This clone occurred once. The rearrangement links TRBV20-1 to TRBJ2-1; no clear D. Germline lookup yields CDR1 DFQATT and CDR2 SNEGSKA (reference sequence). V shed 1 base and J shed 10 bases, with 8 bases lying between them. This CDR3 comprises 11 residues. CDR3 DNA: TGCAGTGCTAGAGGAGACACAGAGCAGTTCTTC. This translates into CSARGDTEQFF.

The chain combines TRBV4-1 with TRBJ2-5; 9 bases fit TRBD2. V dropped 0 bases and J dropped 0; count of bases not matched to a gene: 8. The CDR3 sequence is 18 residues long. CDR1 and CDR2 from the germline V gene are MGHRA and YSYEKL. The CDR3 DNA reads TGCGCCAGCAGCCAAGAAAGGTCTAGCGGGGCTTACCAAGAGACCCAGTACTTC. Protein product: CASSQERSSGAYQETQYF.

The chain has TRBV7-2 and TRBJ2-7; 7 bases map to TRBD1. The V segment lost 1 base and the J segment 5 bases; nucleotides outside the gene matches: 8. This CDR3 has 15 residues. Germline V gene sequence: CDR1 SGHTA, CDR2 FQGNSA. The CDR3 reads CASSLDGTAFDEQYV. CDR3 in DNA: TGTGCCAGCAGCTTAGACGGGACAGCTTTTGACGAGCAGTACGTC.

The V and J genes are TRBV7-2 and TRBJ2-3; the match to TRBD2 covers 7 bases. Germline CDR1 reads SGHTA; CDR2 reads FQGNSA. This CDR3 has 16 residues. The V segment lost 2 bases and the J segment 0 bases; nucleotides outside the gene matches: 5. The CDR3 region is CASSLWASGSTDTQYF. The CDR3 region has the DNA TGTGCCAGCAGCTTATGGGCTAGCGGTAGCACAGATACGCAGTATTTT. Filled out from reference TRBV7-2 and TRBJ2-3, the complete variable domain reads GAGVSQSPSNKVTEKGKDVELRCDPISGHTALYWYRQSLGQGLEFLIYFQGNSAPDKSGLPSDRFSAERTGGSVSTLTIQRTQQEDSAVYLCASSLWASGSTDTQYFGPGTRLTVL.

The CDR3 bases are TGTGCCAGCAGCTTCGGGACAGGGTCATATAATTCACCCCTCCACTTT. Translating gives CASSFGTGSYNSPLHF. The chain combines TRBV5-6 with TRBJ1-6; 9 bases match TRBD1. The CDR3 contains 16 residues. V lost 2 bases, J lost 4 bases, and 4 bases stayed unmatched. Germline V lookup: CDR1 SGHDT, CDR2 YYEEEE.